The clone carrying this TCR beta chain was recorded once. This table comes from immunoSEQ multiplex PCR, and its TCRdb copy is limited to in-frame clones, with some not included. The sample contains tens of thousands of clones, about 81% of which appear only once. The data were obtained in a study of control samples from healthy donors and cancer patients. Trimming pared 3 bases from V and 1 base from J, leaving 7 bases between. Germline CDR1 is SQVTM and CDR2 is ANQGSEA. The CDR3 runs 14 residues. The sequence came from a man between 70 and 80 years old with lung cancer. The rearrangement uses TRBV29-1 and TRBJ2-6; TRBD2 is a possible D gene (6 bases). The specimen was PBMCs. The CDR3 nucleotides read TGCAGCGTTGATGGGGGGTCTGGGGCCAACGTCCTGACTTTC. Translating gives CSVDGGSGANVLTF.